This T cell receptor beta chain derives from a study of shared clonotypes between healthy human individuals. Per germline, CDR1 SQVTM and CDR2 ANQGSEA. The J segment lost 0 bases and the V segment lost 7 bases, leaving 4 bases of the junction unmatched. The CDR3 has 14 amino acids. Selected positively for CCR7 and CD45RO-negative, naive CD8 cells excluded terminally differentiated effector memory CD45RA+ cells. A single count supports this clone. Profiling relied on immunoSEQ multiplex PCR, and the TCRdb table lists in-frame clones only, not all of them. This sample carries about 550,000 clones, 95% of them seen once, and the ten largest clones take 0.09% to 0.13%.

This sequence joins TRBV29-1 and TRBJ2-7; 12 bases are a match to TRBD2. The sequenced sample was naive CD8+ T cells sorted from blood. The source of this sequence is a woman aged 25 to 45 in good health. CDR3 sequence reads: CSGMGLAGSYEQYF. The CDR3 nucleotides read TGCAGCGGAATGGGACTAGCGGGCTCCTACGAGCAGTACTTC.